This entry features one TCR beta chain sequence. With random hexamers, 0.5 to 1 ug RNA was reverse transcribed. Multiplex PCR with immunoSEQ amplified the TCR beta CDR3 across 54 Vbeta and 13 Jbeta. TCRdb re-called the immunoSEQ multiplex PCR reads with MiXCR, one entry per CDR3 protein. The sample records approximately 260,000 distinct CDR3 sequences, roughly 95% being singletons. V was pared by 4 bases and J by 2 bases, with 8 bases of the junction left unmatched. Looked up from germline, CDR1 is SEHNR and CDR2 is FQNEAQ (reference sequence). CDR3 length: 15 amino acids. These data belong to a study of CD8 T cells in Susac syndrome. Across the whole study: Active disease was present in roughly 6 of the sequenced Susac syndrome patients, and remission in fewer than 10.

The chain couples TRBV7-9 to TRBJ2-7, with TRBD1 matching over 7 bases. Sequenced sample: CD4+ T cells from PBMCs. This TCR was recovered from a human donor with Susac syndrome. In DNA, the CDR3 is TGTGCCAGCAGCTCAGGGGGAAATCCTACCTACGAGCAGTACTTC. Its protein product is CASSSGGNPTYEQYF.